The 10 T cell receptor beta chains below all came from one sample that was sequenced in a study of vaccination and CD4 T cells after COVID-19. Treatment given: approximately nine-day PBMC culture with coronavirus spike peptide pools or control peptides (ViraFEST assay). Cultured CD4+ T cell DNA underwent sequencing with the Oncomine TCR Beta short-read assay. TCRdb processed the PCR reads anew with MiXCR; each CDR3 protein has one entry. The repertoire holds roughly 15,000 distinct CDR3 sequences, with roughly 29% as singletons. These receptors' antigens are unknown. Specimen: cultured CD4+ T cells from blood. The receptors here all came from a human donor with COVID-19.

V and J are TRBV5-1 and TRBJ1-1; D remains unclear. Germline V gene data show CDR1 as SGHRS and CDR2 as YFSETQ. Trimming shortened V by 0 bases and J by 1 base, and 7 bases separated the two germline ends. This CDR3 region has 14 residues. CDR3 sequence: CASSLDTANTEAFF. CDR3 DNA: TGCGCCAGCAGCTTGGATACGGCGAACACTGAAGCTTTCTTT.

The sample holds a few counts of this clonotype. J is TRBJ1-4 and V is TRBV7-2; 7 bases agree with TRBD1. V shed 3 bases and J 3 bases; nucleotides not matched to a gene: 7. The germline gives CDR1 SGHTA, CDR2 FQGNSA. The CDR3 has 16 residues. This CDR3 is CASSFLGGLANEKLFF. CDR3 sequence (DNA): TGTGCCAGCAGCTTCCTAGGGGGCTTAGCTAATGAAAAACTGTTTTTT.

V is TRBV27 and J is TRBJ1-6; perhaps TRBD1 as D (5 bases). CDR3 length: 18 residues. Germline assignment: CDR1 MNHEY and CDR2 SMNVEV (reference sequence). Trimming pared 2 bases from V and 1 base from J, leaving 15 bases between. CDR3 nucleotide sequence: TGTGCCAGCAGTTTACAGGGCGGAGGGAAATCCTATAATTCACCCCTCCACTTT. As protein: CASSLQGGGKSYNSPLHF.

The chain couples TRBV9 to TRBJ1-1; maybe TRBD1 (5 bases). The V end lost 0 bases, the J end lost 2 bases, and 11 bases lay between the germline ends. This CDR3 region has 15 residues. The germline V gene has CDR1 SGDLS and CDR2 YYNGEE. The CDR3 region has the DNA TGTGCCAGCAGCGTAGATGTGGGGCCCAACACTGAAGCTTTCTTT. Protein product: CASSVDVGPNTEAFF.

The chain couples TRBV21-1 to TRBJ2-3. TRBV21-1 is an annotated pseudogene. This CDR3 has 16 amino acids. CDR3 region: CASSKALAHSTDTQYF. The CDR3 nucleotides are TGTGCCAGCAGCAAAGCGCTGGCTCATAGCACAGATACGCAGTATTTT.

This chain connects TRBV5-1 to TRBJ1-2; D unresolved. V lost 0 bases and J lost 8, with 20 bases in between. Germline V gene lookup returns CDR1 SGHRS and CDR2 YFSETQ. The CDR3 runs to 16 residues. CDR3 nucleotide sequence: TGCGCCAGCAGCTTGGGATCCCTAGGCCCCGAGAGGGGCTACACCTTC. Its translation: CASSLGSLGPERGYTF.

This sequence joins TRBV10-3 and TRBJ2-1; 10 nucleotides align to TRBD2. Germline CDR1 and CDR2: ENHRY and SYGVKD. The V and J ends lost 4 bases and 8 bases, in that order; junction bases with no gene match: 8. The CDR3 is made up of 15 amino acids. CDR3 nucleotides: TGTGCCATCAGTGCGTCTAGCGGGGGACTCGATGAGCAGTTCTTC. Translated: CAISASSGGLDEQFF.

The chain recombines TRBV19 with TRBJ1-2; 12 bases line up with TRBD1. The length of the CDR3 is 16 residues. J was trimmed by 2 bases and V by 8 bases; bases with no gene match: 9. CDR1 LNHDA and CDR2 SQIVND come from the germline V gene (reference sequence). The CDR3 DNA reads as TGTGCCAGTCTCGGGGACAGGGGGCGCGGGAACTATGGCTACACCTTC. It yields the protein CASLGDRGRGNYGYTF.

This clonotype was detected a few times. The V gene is TRBV7-6, the J gene TRBJ2-1; 7 bases align to TRBD2. The germline V gene encodes CDR1 SGHVS and CDR2 FNYEAQ. The CDR3 has 14 residues. V trimming: 5 bases; J trimming: 4 bases; junction bases outside the gene matches: 5. CDR3 sequence: CASSLGLHYNEQFF. The CDR3 coding sequence is TGTGCCAGCAGCCTGGGACTACATTACAATGAGCAGTTCTTC.

This chain uses TRBV2 with TRBJ1-6, with TRBD1 identical over 7 bases. Trimming at V came to 10 bases and at J to 8 bases, leaving 8 bases not matched to a gene. CDR1 and CDR2 (germline): SNHLY, FYNNEI. The CDR3 has 13 residues. The CDR3 reads CATSKTGDSPLHF. For the CDR3, the DNA is TGTGCCACCTCTAAAACAGGGGATTCACCCCTCCACTTT. Full variable domain (rest looked up from reference TRBV2 and TRBJ1-6): EPEVTQTPSHQVTQMGQEVILRCVPISNHLYFYWYRQILGQKVEFLVSFYNNEISEKSEIFDDQFSVERPDGSNFTLKIRSTKLEDSAMYFCATSKTGDSPLHFGNGTRLTVT.